One sample yielded the 24 T cell receptor beta chains listed below, sequenced in a study of blood T cell repertoires in COVID-19 (dated by TCRdb to about 2020). The library was prepared using the immunoSEQ multiplex PCR assay. In its TCRdb copy, this immuneACCESS table keeps in-frame sequences only and misses some clones. Where compared with another copy, unresolved V genes explain less than half of these, and the others have no known cause. The sample data list 150,000 to 200,000 clones, and approximately 86% of these were observed just once. The ten largest make up 7% of the sample. Material: peripheral blood. These receptors were taken from a woman older than 75 in a cohort sampled during active or convalescent COVID-19.

The chain links TRBV7-8 to TRBJ2-4, with 9 nucleotides matching TRBD1. Germline V CDR1 and CDR2: SGHVS, FQNEAQ. V shed 6 bases, J shed 9 bases, and the junction held 9 bases outside the gene matches. The length of the CDR3 is 14 residues. CDR3 region: CASSSTGGVGIQYF. The CDR3 nucleotides are TGTGCCAGCAGTTCTACAGGGGGCGTCGGCATTCAGTACTTC.

V usage is TRBV30 and J usage is TRBJ2-5; the match to TRBD2 covers 11 bases. This CDR3 is built from 16 residues. Germline V gene lookup returns CDR1 GTSNPN and CDR2 SVGIG (reference sequence). Trimming cost V 3 bases and J 0 bases; bases outside gene matches: 6. The DNA for the CDR3 is TGTGCCTGGAGACTAGCGGGAGAACGCCACCAAGAGACCCAGTACTTC. Amino acid sequence: CAWRLAGERHQETQYF.

V and J are TRBV4-1 and TRBJ1-2, with TRBD1 matching over 12 bases. Germline CDR1 and CDR2: MGHRA and YSYEKL. This CDR3 contains 15 residues. V lost 1 base, J lost 8 bases, and 5 bases stayed unmatched. This CDR3 is CASSQGDRGLGGYTF. As DNA, the CDR3 is TGCGCCAGCAGCCAAGGGGACAGGGGGCTTGGAGGCTACACCTTC.

The chain couples TRBV6-5 to TRBJ2-5; D unclear. Germline CDR1 MNHEY, CDR2 SVGAGI. V dropped 6 bases and J dropped 2 bases, with 10 bases sitting between them. CDR3 length: 13 residues. DNA of the CDR3: TGTGCCAGCAGGAAGCTGTTGCAAGAGACCCAGTACTTC. It is translated as CASRKLLQETQYF.

The chain is built from TRBV28 and TRBJ1-5; 8 nucleotides match TRBD1. Germline CDR1 MDHEN, CDR2 SYDVKM. This CDR3 is 15 amino acids long. With 7 bases clipped from V and 7 bases from J, the junction kept 12 bases outside the gene matches. The CDR3 DNA reads TGTGCCAGCACCAAACTGGGACAGGTAATGCAGCCCCAGCATTTT. This encodes CASTKLGQVMQPQHF.

The chain carries TRBV11-2 and TRBJ1-1; TRBD1 matches at 7 bases. The trim removed 5 bases at V and 1 base at J, leaving 10 bases unmatched. The CDR3 covers 16 residues. Germline V CDR1 and CDR2: SGHAT, FQNNGV. The CDR3, as DNA: TGTGCCAGCAGCCCAGGAAACAGGGGAACGAACACTGAAGCTTTCTTT. Translating it yields CASSPGNRGTNTEAFF.

The V gene is TRBV7-2, the J gene TRBJ2-3, with 8 bases fitting TRBD1. CDR1 is SGHTA and CDR2 is FQGNSA in the germline V gene. J gave up 5 bases and V 3 bases, and 7 bases lay outside the gene matches. There are 15 residues in the CDR3. CDR3 sequence reads: CASSFPGTGLDTQYF. The CDR3 DNA reads as TGTGCCAGCAGCTTCCCCGGGACAGGCCTAGATACGCAGTATTTT.

The chain recombines TRBV28 with TRBJ1-2, with D tentatively TRBD1 (6 bases). Trimming removed 4 bases at V and 6 bases at J, with 18 bases between. From germline, CDR1 is MDHEN and CDR2 SYDVKM. This CDR3 region has 15 residues. The CDR3 is CASSSQGGGHNGYTF. DNA for the CDR3: TGTGCCAGCAGTTCACAGGGTGGTGGGCATAATGGCTACACCTTC.

This clone has just one count. CDR3 nucleotides: TGTGCCTTCTCGGAGGGAGGGTTTAGCAATCAGCCCCAGCATTTT. It translates to CAFSEGGFSNQPQHF. The chain is built from TRBV30 and TRBJ1-5; D gene uncertain. Germline CDR1 GTSNPN, CDR2 SVGIG (reference sequence). The CDR3 runs 15 residues. Trimming took 7 bases from V and 0 from J, leaving 16 bases between them.

The chain employs TRBV12-3 or TRBV12-4 and TRBJ2-3; no clear D gene. CDR3 length equals 12 residues. V was shortened by 6 bases and J by 2 bases, with 6 bases between the two germline ends. CDR3 protein: CASSPNTDTQYF. The DNA of the CDR3 is TGTGCCAGCAGCCCCAACACAGATACGCAGTATTTT.

The chain has TRBV9 and TRBJ1-1; 8 bases map to TRBD1. This CDR3 spans 13 amino acids. V was pared by 9 bases and J by 6 bases, with 10 bases of the junction left unmatched. The V gene's germline CDR1 is SGDLS and CDR2 YYNGEE. CDR3: CATSPGGFAEAFF. The CDR3 nucleotides read TGTGCCACCTCACCAGGGGGCTTTGCTGAAGCTTTCTTT.

This rearrangement joins TRBV20-1 to TRBJ1-1; D gene ambiguous. The V gene's germline CDR1 is DFQATT and CDR2 SNEGSKA (reference sequence). This CDR3 contains 11 residues. The DNA for the CDR3 is TGCAGCACAGTAATCGGAACTGAAGCTTTCTTT. This codes for CSTVIGTEAFF.

This clone has a handful of counts. The genes are TRBV5-1 and TRBJ1-1, with TRBD1 matching 8 bases. Germline V lookup: CDR1 SGHRS, CDR2 YFSETQ. CDR3 length: 13 amino acids. The V gene end was trimmed by 3 bases and the J gene end by 7 bases; junction bases not matched to a gene: 5. The CDR3: CASSSWTGSEAFF. The CDR3 DNA reads as TGCGCCAGCAGCTCATGGACAGGGAGTGAAGCTTTCTTT.

The V call is TRBV5-6, the J call TRBJ1-5, with a weak D call TRBD1 (6 bases). From germline, CDR1 is SGHDT and CDR2 YYEEEE. The CDR3 runs 13 residues. The germline V and J ends were trimmed by 4 bases and 5 bases, with 10 bases remaining between them. The CDR3 sequence: CASSRDRHQPQHF. The CDR3 nucleotides are TGTGCCAGCAGCCGAGACAGGCATCAGCCCCAGCATTTT.

V and J are TRBV11-2 and TRBJ1-2, with 7 bases identical to TRBD1. Per germline, CDR1 SGHAT and CDR2 FQNNGV. Trimming took 5 bases from V and 7 from J; bases not matched to a gene: 19. The CDR3 length is 17 residues. The CDR3 nucleotides are TGTGCCAGCAGCCCCGCCCCCCGACAGGGAAGGTTTGGTGGCTACACCTTC. This encodes CASSPAPRQGRFGGYTF. The full variable domain, completed using reference TRBV11-2 and TRBJ1-2, is EAGVAQSPRYKIIEKRQSVAFWCNPISGHATLYWYQQILGQGPKLLIQFQNNGVVDDSQLPKDRFSAERLKGVDSTLKIQPAKLEDSAVYLCASSPAPRQGRFGGYTFGSGTRLTVV.

The chain combines TRBV23-1 with TRBJ1-1; TRBD1 aligns across 10 bases. TRBV23-1 qualifies as an ORF whose function is uncertain. This CDR3 contains 18 residues. The V gene end was trimmed by 1 base and the J gene end by 0 bases; junction bases not matched to a gene: 8. This CDR3 reads CASSQYSGQGRMNTEAFF. The CDR3 nucleotides are TGCGCCAGCAGTCAATATTCGGGACAGGGGCGGATGAACACTGAAGCTTTCTTT.

This chain uses TRBV6-2 or TRBV6-3 with TRBJ2-7; 10 bases map to TRBD1. The ends lost 2 bases at V and 5 bases at J; junction bases unmatched: 9. Germline-derived CDR1 and CDR2 are MNHEY and SVGEGT. CDR3 length: 16 amino acids. CDR3: CASSYPIGQGGNEQYF. The CDR3 nucleotides are TGTGCCAGCAGTTACCCGATCGGACAGGGGGGGAACGAGCAGTACTTC.

The gene calls are TRBV5-1 and TRBJ2-7; the match to TRBD1 covers 9 bases. J gave up 6 bases and V 2 bases, and 12 bases lay outside the gene matches. CDR3 length equals 16 residues. Germline V gene data show CDR1 as SGHRS and CDR2 as YFSETQ. This CDR3 is CASSFQPGTGRFEQYF. CDR3 nucleotides: TGCGCCAGCAGCTTCCAACCCGGGACAGGGAGATTCGAGCAGTACTTC.

J is TRBJ1-5 and V is TRBV19; 9 nucleotides line up with TRBD1. Per the germline V gene, CDR1 is LNHDA and CDR2 is SQIVND (reference sequence). The CDR3 contains 13 residues. The trim removed 5 bases at V and 8 bases at J, leaving 4 bases unmatched. The CDR3 nucleotides are TGTGCCAGTAGTGGGGACAGGGTTGAGCCCCAGCATTTT. Its translation is CASSGDRVEPQHF. Full variable domain (outside the CDR3, taken from reference TRBV19 and TRBJ1-5): DGGITQSPKYLFRKEGQNVTLSCEQNLNHDAMYWYRQDPGQGLRLIYYSQIVNDFQKGDIAEGYSVSREKKESFPLTVTSAQKNPTAFYLCASSGDRVEPQHFGDGTRLSIL.

V is TRBV3-1 (or the pseudogene TRBV3-2) and J is TRBJ2-5; D is possibly TRBD1 (5 bases). The germline CDR1 and CDR2 sequences are LGHDT and YNNKEL (reference sequence). This CDR3 is 15 amino acids long. V was shortened by 0 bases and J by 1 base, with 9 bases between the two germline ends. The CDR3 DNA is TGTGCCAGCAGCCAAGATCCGACAGTCCAAGAGACCCAGTACTTC. It specifies CASSQDPTVQETQYF.

The chain couples TRBV11-2 to TRBJ2-7; TRBD2 aligns across 16 bases. Losses at the gene ends were 1 base for V and 3 bases for J; bases not matched to a gene: 3. CDR3 length equals 17 residues. Germline V gene sequence: CDR1 SGHAT, CDR2 FQNNGV. This chain's CDR3 is CASSLGGTSGGGYEQYV. The DNA for the CDR3 is TGTGCCAGCAGCTTAGGCGGGACTAGCGGGGGGGGCTACGAGCAGTACGTC.

This chain joins TRBV3-1 (or the pseudogene TRBV3-2) and TRBJ2-7; no firm D call. Germline CDR1 reads LGHDT; CDR2 reads YNNKEL (reference sequence). Trimming cost V 1 base and J 5 bases, with 3 bases left between them. This CDR3 contains 11 residues. The CDR3 DNA follows: TGTGCCAGCAGCCAAGTAAACGAGCAGTACTTC. Translating it yields CASSQVNEQYF.

This chain connects TRBV5-4 to TRBJ2-1; TRBD2 aligns across 16 bases. V shed 5 bases, J shed 6 bases, and the junction held 8 bases outside the gene matches. The CDR3 consists of 17 residues. CDR1 and CDR2 from the germline V gene are SGHNT and YYREEE (reference sequence). CDR3 amino acids: CASRWGLAGGHGNEQFF. CDR3 in DNA: TGTGCCAGCAGATGGGGACTAGCGGGGGGGCATGGCAATGAGCAGTTCTTC.

V gene TRBV7-2 combines with J gene TRBJ2-3, with 10 nucleotides matching TRBD1. The germline gives CDR1 SGHTA, CDR2 FQGNSA. V shed 4 bases and J 4 bases; nucleotides not matched to a gene: 8. This CDR3 region has 16 residues. This CDR3 is CASSSLDRGRADTQYF. In nucleotides, the CDR3 is TGTGCCAGCAGCTCACTCGACAGGGGGCGGGCAGATACGCAGTATTTT. The variable domain in full, with the rest retrieved from reference TRBV7-2 and TRBJ2-3, is GAGVSQSPSNKVTEKGKDVELRCDPISGHTALYWYRQSLGQGLEFLIYFQGNSAPDKSGLPSDRFSAERTGGSVSTLTIQRTQQEDSAVYLCASSSLDRGRADTQYFGPGTRLTVL.